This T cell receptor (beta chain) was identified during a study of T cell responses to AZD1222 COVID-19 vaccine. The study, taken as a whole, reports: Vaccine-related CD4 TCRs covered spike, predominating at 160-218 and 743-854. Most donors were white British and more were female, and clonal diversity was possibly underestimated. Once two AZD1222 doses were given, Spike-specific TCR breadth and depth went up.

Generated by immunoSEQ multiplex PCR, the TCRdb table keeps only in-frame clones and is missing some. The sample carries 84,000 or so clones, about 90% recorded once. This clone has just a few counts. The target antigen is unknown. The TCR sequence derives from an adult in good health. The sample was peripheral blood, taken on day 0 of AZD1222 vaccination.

CDR3 region: CASTLLAGGDYNEQFF. CDR3 in DNA: TGTGCCAGCACCCTGCTAGCGGGGGGGGACTACAATGAGCAGTTCTTC. The gene calls are TRBV4-2 and TRBJ2-1; 12 nucleotides match TRBD2. V lost 7 bases and J lost 3; bases outside the gene matches: 7. Germline assignment: CDR1 LGHNA and CDR2 YNFKEQ. CDR3 size: 16 residues.